One sample yielded the 29 T cell receptor beta chains listed below, sequenced in a study of blood T cell repertoires in COVID-19. Some clones are missing from TCRdb's copy, which holds only in-frame ones; the method was immunoSEQ multiplex PCR. Of about 250,000 clones in the sample, about 80% were seen once. The specimen was PBMCs or T cells enriched from blood (not recorded which). These receptors all come from a man aged 50 to 60 who had recovered from COVID-19.

The gene calls are TRBV29-1 and TRBJ2-1; D possibly corresponds to TRBD2 (6 bases). The CDR3 totals 11 residues. V gave up 8 bases and J gave up 8 bases, with 13 bases separating them. Germline-derived CDR1 and CDR2 are SQVTM and ANQGSEA. CDR3 sequence reads: CSSRRGDEQFF. DNA for the CDR3: TGCAGCAGCCGGAGGGGCGATGAGCAGTTCTTC.

V and J are TRBV7-9 and TRBJ2-5; TRBD2 is a possible D gene (5 bases). Trimming took off 7 bases at V and 1 base at J, with 16 bases between the two ends. The CDR3 sequence is 15 residues long. Germline V CDR1 and CDR2: SEHNR, FQNEAQ (reference sequence). CDR3: CASIPPGYAQETQYF. Written as DNA, the CDR3 is TGTGCCAGCATCCCACCGGGGTATGCCCAAGAGACCCAGTACTTC.

Only one count was recorded for this clone. The J gene is TRBJ2-7, the V gene TRBV5-4; D remains unclear. This CDR3 contains 14 residues. CDR1 and CDR2 from the germline V gene are SGHNT and YYREEE (reference sequence). Trimming removed 0 bases at V and 5 bases at J, with 12 bases between. The CDR3, as DNA: TGTGCCAGCAGCTTGGGCAGAAATATTAACGAGCAGTACTTC. Protein: CASSLGRNINEQYF.

This chain joins TRBV3-1 (or the pseudogene TRBV3-2) and TRBJ2-5; a weak D match, TRBD2 (6 bases). CDR3 length: 14 residues. V lost 2 bases and J 6 bases, leaving 13 bases between the germline ends. Per germline, CDR1 LGHDT and CDR2 YNNKEL (reference sequence). The CDR3 reads CASSQSGRQKTQYF. The CDR3 nucleotides are TGTGCCAGCAGCCAATCGGGGAGGCAGAAGACCCAGTACTTC.

This clone has only one observation. The CDR3 coding sequence is TGTGCCAGCTCACCAGCGTTGGGACAGGGCACCACTGAAGCTTTCTTT. Translating it yields CASSPALGQGTTEAFF. V is TRBV18 and J is TRBJ1-1, with 9 bases aligning to TRBD1. The CDR3 covers 16 residues. Germline values: CDR1 KGHSH, CDR2 LQKENI. Trimming removed 2 bases from V and 4 bases from J; junction bases left unmatched: 8.

CDR3 nucleotides: TGTGCCAGCAGCCCCCGGGACAGGGACCCGTTGACTAATGAAAAACTGTTTTTT. Amino acids: CASSPRDRDPLTNEKLFF. The V call is TRBV7-9, the J call TRBJ1-4; 9 positions match TRBD1. Germline trimming cut 5 bases from V and 2 bases from J; bases unmatched to any gene: 12. Per the germline V gene, CDR1 is SEHNR and CDR2 is FQNEAQ (reference sequence). The CDR3 loop spans 18 amino acids. Supplemented by reference TRBV7-9 and TRBJ1-4, the full variable domain reads DTGVSQNPRHKITKRGQNVTFRCDPISEHNRLYWYRQTLGQGPEFLTYFQNEAQLEKSRLLSDRFSAERPKGSFSTLEIQRTEQGDSAMYLCASSPRDRDPLTNEKLFFGSGTQLSVL.

There are a few counts of this clone. This chain connects TRBV5-6 to TRBJ2-5; 8 bases are shared with TRBD1. The CDR3 has 15 residues. The V segment lost 4 bases and the J segment 4 bases; nucleotides outside the gene matches: 9. Germline values: CDR1 SGHDT, CDR2 YYEEEE. The CDR3 loop reads CASSLSLRGPETQYF. The CDR3, as DNA: TGTGCCAGCAGCCTGAGCCTCAGGGGGCCAGAGACCCAGTACTTC. Filled out from reference TRBV5-6 and TRBJ2-5, the complete variable domain reads DAGVTQSPTHLIKTRGQQVTLRCSPKSGHDTVSWYQQALGQGPQFIFQYYEEEERQRGNFPDRFSGHQFPNYSSELNVNALLLGDSALYLCASSLSLRGPETQYFGPGTRLLVL.

The chain joins TRBV9 to TRBJ2-1, with 11 bases matching TRBD2. Unmatched junction bases numbered 10, after V lost 3 bases and J lost 8 bases. CDR3 length equals 16 residues. Per germline, CDR1 SGDLS and CDR2 YYNGEE. CDR3 amino acids: CASSALTSGKVDEQFF. The CDR3 DNA reads TGTGCCAGCAGCGCCTTGACTAGCGGGAAAGTAGATGAGCAGTTCTTC.

The chain uses TRBV7-2 and TRBJ1-1, with TRBD1 matching 7 bases. The CDR3 loop spans 14 amino acids. With 4 bases clipped from V and 4 bases from J, the junction kept 6 bases outside the gene matches. Germline-derived CDR1 and CDR2 are SGHTA and FQGNSA. CDR3 in amino acids: CASSSAAGGTEAFF. CDR3 DNA sequence: TGTGCCAGCAGCTCCGCAGCAGGGGGCACTGAAGCTTTCTTT.

The rearrangement uses TRBV18 and TRBJ2-7; D uncertain. The germline CDR1 and CDR2 sequences are KGHSH and LQKENI. V lost 4 bases and J lost 6, with 10 bases in between. The CDR3 has 12 residues. CDR3 region: CASSLLEREQYF. The DNA for the CDR3 is TGTGCCAGCTCACTCCTCGAGCGCGAGCAGTACTTC.

The chain uses TRBV4-1 and TRBJ1-3; TRBD1 agrees at 7 bases. This CDR3 is 18 amino acids long. The germline CDR1 and CDR2 sequences are MGHRA and YSYEKL. Unmatched junction bases numbered 15, after V lost 7 bases and J lost 0 bases. For the CDR3, the DNA is TGCGCCAGCACCCTAAAACCGGGACAGCGAACCTCTGGAAACACCATATATTTT. Translated, it gives CASTLKPGQRTSGNTIYF.

The chain couples TRBV4-1 to TRBJ2-6; possible D gene TRBD2, 7 bases. Germline values: CDR1 MGHRA, CDR2 YSYEKL. V dropped 8 bases and J dropped 0 bases, with 23 bases sitting between them. The CDR3 extends over 19 amino acids. CDR3 nucleotides: TGCGCCAGCGCCCCGCGGCTCGCGGGGGCTATCTCTGGGGCCAACGTCCTGACTTTC. This codes for CASAPRLAGAISGANVLTF.

Worth noting for this clone: An end of the junction does not agree with germline; a read error may underlie this. The genes are TRBV7-2 and TRBJ1-4; 8 bases fit TRBD1. Germline values: CDR1 SGHTA, CDR2 FQGNSA. The CDR3 has 15 residues. The CDR3 nucleotides read TGTGCCAGCAGCATAGGGACAGGCCCGGTTATTCGGTTAGTTTTT. Its translation is CASSIGTGPVIRLVF. Drawing the rest from reference TRBV7-2 and TRBJ1-4, the complete variable domain is GAGVSQSPSNKVTEKGKDVELRCDPISGHTALYWYRQSLGQGLEFLIYFQGNSAPDKSGLPSDRFSAERTGGSVSTLTIQRTQQEDSAVYLCASSIGTGPVIRLVFGSGTQLSVL.

The DNA for the CDR3 is TGTGCCAGCAGCTACCTAGGCAGCAATCAGCCCCAGCATTTT. It yields the protein CASSYLGSNQPQHF. The gene calls are TRBV7-2 and TRBJ1-5; D remains ambiguous. The CDR3 contains 14 residues. The ends were cut back, 4 bases at V and 1 base at J, with 8 bases in the middle. Per germline, CDR1 SGHTA and CDR2 FQGNSA.

The V gene is TRBV11-2, the J gene TRBJ2-3; 9 bases align to TRBD2. V shed 1 base, J shed 4 bases, and the junction held 15 bases outside the gene matches. This CDR3 comprises 19 residues. Germline CDR1 is SGHAT and CDR2 is FQNNGV. DNA for the CDR3: TGTGCCAGCAGCTTAGTCGGCGGGGGGGCAATCGGTTGGGCAGATACGCAGTATTTT. Protein: CASSLVGGGAIGWADTQYF.

This clone was seen once. This chain links TRBV6-2 or TRBV6-3 with TRBJ2-1, with TRBD2 as a possible D gene (5 bases). V was trimmed by 0 bases and J by 0 bases, leaving 18 bases between them. This CDR3 contains 19 residues. CDR1 and CDR2 (germline): MNHEY, SVGEGT. The CDR3 sequence is CASSYSIEGGLSSYNEQFF. CDR3 in DNA: TGTGCCAGCAGTTACTCGATAGAGGGCGGGTTAAGCTCCTACAATGAGCAGTTCTTC.

Only one count was recorded for this clone. V and J are TRBV4-1 and TRBJ1-6, with 8 positions matching TRBD1. Germline CDR1 reads MGHRA; CDR2 reads YSYEKL. Unmatched junction bases numbered 3, after V lost 4 bases and J lost 7 bases. The CDR3 covers 14 residues. The CDR3 DNA reads as TGCGCCAGCAGCCCTGGGACAGGCAATTCACCCCTCCACTTT. Translated, it gives CASSPGTGNSPLHF.

V and J are TRBV19 and TRBJ1-5, with D possibly TRBD1 on 6 matching bases. Between the trimmed V and J ends, which lost 6 bases and 6 bases, there was a span of 18 bases. The germline gives CDR1 LNHDA, CDR2 SQIVND (reference sequence). This CDR3 is built from 15 residues. CDR3 loop: CASSLGSGALQPQHF. DNA for the CDR3: TGTGCCAGTAGCCTTGGGTCAGGGGCTCTTCAGCCCCAGCATTTT.

This clone was detected ten times or more. The chain couples TRBV9 to TRBJ1-5, with TRBD1 as a possible D gene (5 bases). Germline lookup yields CDR1 SGDLS and CDR2 YYNGEE. The germline V and J ends were trimmed by 0 bases and 4 bases, with 11 bases remaining between them. The CDR3 consists of 15 residues. The CDR3 region has the DNA TGTGCCAGCAGCGTAGGGGGCAGCGTAAATCAGCCCCAGCATTTT. Translation gives CASSVGGSVNQPQHF.

The chain carries TRBV5-1 and TRBJ1-6; TRBD1 aligns across 7 bases. The CDR3 sequence is 16 residues long. V lost 3 bases and J lost 4; bases outside the gene matches: 7. Looked up from germline, CDR1 is SGHRS and CDR2 is YFSETQ. The CDR3 is CASSSQTGNYNSPLHF. Written as DNA, the CDR3 is TGCGCCAGCAGCTCACAGACAGGGAATTATAATTCACCCCTCCACTTT.

J is TRBJ1-2 and V is TRBV18; D is uncertain. Germline V CDR1 and CDR2: KGHSH, LQKENI. The CDR3 extends over 16 amino acids. Trimming pared 2 bases from V and 8 bases from J, leaving 21 bases between. CDR3 sequence (DNA): TGTGCCAGCTCACCATTCCAGGACCCTCGGGGTGGCGGCTACACCTTC. It codes for CASSPFQDPRGGGYTF. The full variable domain, rest sourced from reference TRBV18 and TRBJ1-2, is NAGVMQNPRHLVRRRGQEARLRCSPMKGHSHVYWYRQLPEEGLKFMVYLQKENIIDESGMPKERFSAEFPKEGPSILRIQQVVRGDSAAYFCASSPFQDPRGGGYTFGSGTRLTVV.

The chain has TRBV7-6 and TRBJ1-2; D is possibly TRBD1 (5 bases). V lost 5 bases to trimming and J lost 5 bases, with 27 bases between them. CDR3 size: 18 residues. CDR1 and CDR2 from the germline V gene are SGHVS and FNYEAQ. CDR3 amino acids: CASSPGGMLNAGLYGYTF. The CDR3 nucleotides read TGTGCCAGCAGCCCTGGGGGTATGCTCAACGCCGGACTATATGGCTACACCTTC.

This clone was seen just once. The chain couples TRBV6-5 to TRBJ2-6; D is perhaps TRBD2 (6 bases). In germline, CDR1 is MNHEY, CDR2 SVGAGI. There are 15 residues in the CDR3. Trimming shortened V by 6 bases and J by 2 bases, and 11 bases separated the two germline ends. DNA for the CDR3: TGTGCCAGCAGGGGCGGGATTGCTGGGGCCAACGTCCTGACTTTC. It specifies CASRGGIAGANVLTF.

The chain is built from TRBV9 and TRBJ2-6, with D perhaps matching TRBD2 (5 bases). The germline V gene has CDR1 SGDLS and CDR2 YYNGEE. This CDR3 region has 18 residues. V shed 0 bases and J shed 0 bases, with 13 bases lying between them. The DNA for the CDR3 is TGTGCCAGCAGCGTAGGGACTCCGTTCCTCTCTGGGGCCAACGTCCTGACTTTC. It specifies CASSVGTPFLSGANVLTF.

The chain combines TRBV12-5 with TRBJ2-7; a weak D match, TRBD2 (5 bases). The CDR3 has 15 amino acids. V lost 1 base and J lost 5, with 15 bases in between. CDR1 LGHNT and CDR2 FRNRAP come from the germline V gene. The CDR3 is CASGLELTTGDEQYF. CDR3 DNA sequence: TGTGCTAGTGGTTTGGAACTAACAACCGGGGACGAGCAGTACTTC. The full variable domain, in which reference TRBV12-5 and TRBJ2-7 provide the parts outside the CDR3, is DARVTQTPRHKVTEMGQEVTMRCQPILGHNTVFWYRQTMMQGLELLAYFRNRAPLDDSGMPKDRFSAEMPDATLATLKIQPSEPRDSAVYFCASGLELTTGDEQYFGPGTRLTVT.

A few counts support this clone. The J gene is TRBJ1-1, the V gene TRBV10-1; D gene unclear. The CDR3 spans 12 residues. The germline V gene encodes CDR1 WNHNN and CDR2 SYGVQD (reference sequence). V was pared by 5 bases and J by 10 bases, with 14 bases between. CDR3 DNA sequence: TGCGCCAGCAGTCTGAAAGAAGCCTTAGCTTTCTTT. Protein: CASSLKEALAFF.

The chain has TRBV4-3 and TRBJ2-7; D perhaps matches TRBD2 (6 bases). Trimming left V 1 base short and J 4 bases short, with 17 bases between. The CDR3 runs 16 residues. Germline CDR1 is LGHNA and CDR2 is YSLEER. The CDR3 reads CASSQAVAELKYEQYF. The CDR3 DNA reads as TGCGCCAGCAGCCAAGCTGTAGCGGAGCTGAAGTACGAGCAGTACTTC.

A remark on this clone: The sample has other DNA sequences that encode this CDR3 too. This chain links TRBV7-2 with TRBJ1-6; 8 nucleotides line up with TRBD1. Germline V gene lookup returns CDR1 SGHTA and CDR2 FQGNSA. This CDR3 has 16 amino acids. The trim removed 5 bases at V and 7 bases at J, leaving 10 bases unmatched. The CDR3 spells CASSRGQGAGNSPLHF. In DNA, the CDR3 is TGTGCCAGCAGCAGGGGGCAGGGGGCGGGGAATTCACCCCTCCACTTT.

The gene calls are TRBV9 and TRBJ2-5; TRBD2 is a possible D gene (7 bases). This CDR3 is 13 amino acids long. Per germline, CDR1 SGDLS and CDR2 YYNGEE. V lost 3 bases to trimming and J lost 7 bases, with 13 bases between them. In DNA, the CDR3 is TGTGCCAGCAGCGAGTGGAGGGGGGGGACCCAGTACTTC. Protein sequence: CASSEWRGGTQYF.